This passage covers 17 T cell receptor beta chains from one sample sequenced in a study of T cell repertoires in cytomegalovirus infection. These receptors' antigens are unknown. MiXCR was run by TCRdb on the reads, yielding one entry per CDR3 protein. The data show 700,000 to 850,000 distinct CDR3 sequences, about 31% seen once. The sequencing used cultured CD8+ T cells from PBMCs, collected from culture after CMV antigen stimulation. The source is a human donor in good health (CMV status not recorded). Some clones in this sample may be carry-over from other donors' samples.

This clonotype was seen a few times. The V gene is TRBV4-2, the J gene TRBJ2-1; D may match TRBD1 or TRBD2 (5 bases each). The CDR3 has 17 residues. The germline V and J ends were trimmed by 1 base and 0 bases, with 13 bases remaining between them. Germline V gene lookup returns CDR1 LGHNA and CDR2 YNFKEQ. Here the CDR3 DNA reads TGTGCCAGCAGCCAAGCTCACAAGGGGAGCTCCTACAATGAGCAGTTCTTC. This codes for CASSQAHKGSSYNEQFF.

This clonotype was counted at least ten times. V and J are TRBV7-6 and TRBJ2-1; D is perhaps TRBD2 (6 bases). This CDR3 comprises 17 residues. Germline lookup yields CDR1 SGHVS and CDR2 FNYEAQ. Trimming took 5 bases from V and 2 from J, leaving 19 bases between them. This CDR3 is CASSTYQGGAAYNEQFF. CDR3 DNA sequence: TGTGCCAGCAGCACCTACCAGGGCGGGGCGGCCTACAATGAGCAGTTCTTC.

The chain recombines TRBV20-1 with TRBJ2-2; no clear D gene. The CDR3 spans 14 residues. V lost 6 bases and J 0 bases, leaving 11 bases between the germline ends. Germline V gene sequence: CDR1 DFQATT, CDR2 SNEGSKA (reference sequence). CDR3 in DNA: TGCAGTGCCGTGAGTGCCGCGAACACCGGGGAGCTGTTTTTT. Translating gives CSAVSAANTGELFF.

The gene calls are TRBV19 and TRBJ1-4; D not certain. Trimming stripped 5 bases from V and 4 bases from J, with 11 bases between. From germline, CDR1 is LNHDA and CDR2 SQIVND (reference sequence). The CDR3 spans 14 residues. The CDR3 loop is CASSLAGYNEKLFF. The CDR3 DNA sequence: TGTGCCAGTAGTCTCGCGGGTTATAATGAAAAACTGTTTTTT.

This clonotype came up once. The chain employs TRBV29-1 and TRBJ1-4; a weak D match, TRBD1 (5 bases). V gave up 8 bases and J gave up 5 bases, with 12 bases separating them. The germline gives CDR1 SQVTM, CDR2 ANQGSEA. The CDR3 covers 12 residues. In DNA form, the CDR3 reads TGCAGCATACGACAGTACAATGAAAAACTGTTTTTT. It specifies CSIRQYNEKLFF.

This clonotype was detected many times. One end of the junction varies from germline; a read error may be responsible. The CDR3 nucleotides read TGTGCCAGCAGCTTAAGGGACAGGCACTTTTTACCTACGGGTGAAAAGCTGTTTTTT. As protein: CASSLRDRHFLPTGEKLFF. The chain combines TRBV7-9 with TRBJ1-4; 8 nucleotides align to TRBD1. CDR1 and CDR2 from the germline V gene are SEHNR and FQNEAQ (reference sequence). The CDR3 consists of 19 residues.

This clonotype was recorded once. J is TRBJ2-3 and V is TRBV28; D unclear. The CDR3 length is 14 residues. V was shortened by 3 bases and J by 2 bases, with 9 bases between the two germline ends. CDR1 is MDHEN and CDR2 is SYDVKM in the germline V gene. This CDR3 reads CASSLALFTDTQYF. DNA of the CDR3: TGTGCCAGCAGTTTGGCCCTCTTCACAGATACGCAGTATTTT.

This clonotype was counted only a few times. The genes are TRBV20-1 and TRBJ2-3, with 7 bases aligning to TRBD1. This CDR3 comprises 13 residues. Losses at the gene ends were 8 bases for V and 2 bases for J; bases not matched to a gene: 7. Germline CDR1 is DFQATT and CDR2 is SNEGSKA (reference sequence). CDR3 nucleotides: TGCAGTACCCGGGACAGAGACACAGATACGCAGTATTTT. Protein sequence: CSTRDRDTDTQYF.

There are a few counts of this clonotype. The V call is TRBV19, the J call TRBJ2-5, with TRBD2 matching over 8 bases. Trimming took 6 bases from V and 1 from J; bases not matched to a gene: 7. Per the germline V gene, CDR1 is LNHDA and CDR2 is SQIVND (reference sequence). This CDR3 contains 15 residues. For the CDR3, the DNA is TGTGCCAGTAGCTCCCACGGGAGGGGCCAAGAGACCCAGTACTTC. Translated, it gives CASSSHGRGQETQYF.

J is TRBJ1-2 and V is TRBV6-6, with a weak D call TRBD1 (5 bases). CDR1 and CDR2 from the germline V gene are MNHNY and SVGAGI (reference sequence). Trimming removed 2 bases from V and 10 bases from J, with 14 bases in between. The CDR3 runs 13 residues. The CDR3 loop is CASSYVGRSDYTF. CDR3 bases: TGTGCCAGCAGTTACGTGGGACGTAGTGACTACACCTTC.

The chain employs TRBV12-3 or TRBV12-4 and TRBJ1-6; a weak D match, TRBD1 (6 bases). Trimming removed 3 bases from V and 5 bases from J, with 20 bases in between. The CDR3 contains 18 residues. The CDR3 DNA is TGTGCCAGCAGTTTCTGGGGGGGGAAGGACAGAGATAATTCACCCCTCCACTTT. Protein product: CASSFWGGKDRDNSPLHF.

Remarks on this clonotype: A much larger clone differs from this one at a single base, so this may be a read error. The V and J genes are TRBV11-3 and TRBJ1-1, with 9 bases lining up with TRBD1. Germline-derived CDR1 and CDR2 are SGHNT and YENEEA. V lost 4 bases to trimming and J lost 4 bases; unmatched junction nucleotides: 4. The CDR3 spans 14 residues. The CDR3 loop is CASSSGQGVTEAFF. The DNA for the CDR3 is TGTGCCAGCAGCTCGGGACAGGGAGTCACTGAAGCTTTCTTT.

This clonotype was counted only a few times. The chain employs TRBV5-1 and TRBJ1-2; D not certain. V was cut by 3 bases and J by 1 base, with 22 bases left in between. The germline V gene has CDR1 SGHRS and CDR2 YFSETQ. The CDR3 consists of 18 residues. In DNA form, the CDR3 reads TGCGCCAGCAGCTGGACCTCAGCGCTCTCCCAGGATAACTATGGCTACACCTTC. Its translation is CASSWTSALSQDNYGYTF.

V and J are TRBV5-6 and TRBJ2-7, with 7 bases aligning to TRBD2. Trimming took 3 bases from V and 0 from J; bases not matched to a gene: 3. The CDR3 sequence is 14 residues long. Germline V CDR1 and CDR2: SGHDT, YYEEEE. The CDR3 nucleotides read TGTGCCAGCAGCTGGGACTACCTCTCCTACGAGCAGTACTTC. Protein product: CASSWDYLSYEQYF.

This clonotype was detected once. V gene TRBV4-1 combines with J gene TRBJ1-5; TRBD1 matches at 7 bases. This CDR3 contains 16 residues. V was pared by 4 bases and J by 5 bases, with 11 bases of the junction left unmatched. The V gene's germline CDR1 is MGHRA and CDR2 YSYEKL. The CDR3: CASSPGRTGRYQPQHF. In DNA, the CDR3 is TGCGCCAGCAGCCCAGGTCGGACAGGACGGTATCAGCCCCAGCATTTT.

This clonotype has only one observation. CDR3 sequence reads: CASRTPTLQGTGELFF. CDR3 in DNA: TGTGCCAGCAGGACCCCGACACTCCAGGGCACCGGGGAGCTGTTTTTT. V and J are TRBV28 and TRBJ2-2; the D gene is possibly TRBD1 (5 bases). Germline V CDR1 and CDR2: MDHEN, SYDVKM. This CDR3 spans 16 amino acids. Trimming removed 6 bases at V and 4 bases at J, with 18 bases between. Using reference TRBV28 and TRBJ2-2 for the parts outside the CDR3, the full variable domain is DVKVTQSSRYLVKRTGEKVFLECVQDMDHENMFWYRQDPGLGLRLIYFSYDVKMKEKGDIPEGYSVSREKKERFSLILESASTNQTSMYLCASRTPTLQGTGELFFGEGSRLTVL.

About this clonotype itself: With a much larger clone just one base away, this may be a read error. The rearrangement links TRBV10-3 to TRBJ2-5; the match to TRBD1 covers 7 bases. V lost 11 bases to trimming and J lost 5 bases; unmatched junction nucleotides: 11. The germline V gene encodes CDR1 ENHRY and CDR2 SYGVKD. This CDR3 region has 13 residues. The CDR3: CAGGQDTGETQYF. The DNA for the CDR3 is TGTGCCGGAGGACAGGACACGGGGGAGACCCAGTACTTC.